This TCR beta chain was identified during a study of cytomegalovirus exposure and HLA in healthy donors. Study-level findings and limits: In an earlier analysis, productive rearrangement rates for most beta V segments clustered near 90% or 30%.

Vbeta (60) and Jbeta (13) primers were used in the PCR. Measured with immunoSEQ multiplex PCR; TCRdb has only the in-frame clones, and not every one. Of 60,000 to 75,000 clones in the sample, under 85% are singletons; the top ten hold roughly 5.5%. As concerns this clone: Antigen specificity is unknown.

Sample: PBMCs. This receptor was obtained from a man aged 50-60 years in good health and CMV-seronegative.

The CDR3: CASSAGDGRSQHF. CDR3 nucleotide sequence: TGTGCCAGCAGCGCGGGGGACGGAAGGTCCCAGCATTTT. This chain joins TRBV9 and TRBJ1-5, with D possibly matching TRBD1 (5 bases). The V gene lost 3 bases and the J gene lost 11 bases, with 15 bases spanning the gap. CDR3 size: 13 residues. CDR1 and CDR2 (germline): SGDLS, YYNGEE.